These 22 T cell receptor beta chains share one sample of origin, sequenced in a study of monozygotic twins with inflammatory bowel disease. TCRdb reprocessed the 5' RACE reads; each CDR3 protein has one entry and no DNA is given. The sample includes tens of thousands of distinct CDR3 sequences. Sequencing was carried out using blood. The origin of the receptors is a human donor with ulcerative colitis or Crohn's disease, or a healthy co-twin of an affected twin (not recorded which).

The chain recombines TRBV19 with TRBJ2-1; TCRdb names TRBD2, which stays unverified in the absence of DNA. CDR1 is LNHDA and CDR2 is SQIVND in the germline V gene (reference sequence). There are 16 residues in the CDR3. The CDR3 sequence: CASSGPPRRVYNEQFF.

V gene TRBV12-3 or TRBV12-4 combines with J gene TRBJ2-1; TCRdb gives TRBD1 as the D gene, but with no DNA this cannot be confirmed. This CDR3 comprises 16 residues. This CDR3 is CASSSGQGITYNEQFF.

The rearrangement links TRBV18 to TRBJ1-6; the D gene TCRdb calls, TRBD1, cannot be checked with no DNA. This CDR3 contains 14 residues. CDR1 and CDR2 (germline): KGHSH, LQKENI. This chain's CDR3 is CASSPGQENSPLHF.

This sequence joins TRBV11-2 and TRBJ2-7; the TCRdb call, TRBD1, lacks DNA for checking. Germline CDR1 reads SGHAT; CDR2 reads FQNNGV. This CDR3 has 12 amino acids. This CDR3 reads CASSRDRGHQYF.

The CDR3 is CASRLGDRLYNEQFF. The gene calls are TRBV7-6 and TRBJ2-1; TCRdb proposes TRBD1, but this gene call is untestable without DNA. Germline V lookup: CDR1 SGHVS, CDR2 FNYEAQ. The CDR3 length is 15 residues.

The chain joins TRBV4-2 to TRBJ1-5; no DNA is available, so the TRBD1 call from TCRdb remains unchecked. Germline V gives CDR1 LGHNA, CDR2 YNFKEQ. The length of the CDR3 is 19 residues. CDR3 region: CASSQDYRPGQGNSQPQHF.

This chain joins TRBV7-8 and TRBJ2-2; checking the TCRdb D call of TRBD2 is not possible without DNA. The CDR3 is 15 amino acids. Germline values: CDR1 SGHVS, CDR2 FQNEAQ. The CDR3 here is CASHLPGGPTGELFF.

The chain employs TRBV27 and TRBJ1-1; TCRdb calls TRBD1, which cannot be checked without DNA. The germline gives CDR1 MNHEY, CDR2 SMNVEV (reference sequence). The CDR3 runs to 20 residues. The CDR3 sequence: CASSLGRDRPWEPMNTEAFF.

This sequence joins TRBV20-1 and TRBJ1-5. Germline CDR1 is DFQATT and CDR2 is SNEGSKA (reference sequence). This CDR3 is built from 14 residues. The CDR3 reads CSASDFNSNQPQHF.

CDR3 sequence reads: CASRSHDGYTF. This chain connects TRBV6-5 to TRBJ1-2. The CDR3 runs to 11 residues. The V gene's germline CDR1 is MNHEY and CDR2 SVGAGI.

The V gene is TRBV5-1, the J gene TRBJ2-7. The length of the CDR3 is 15 residues. Per the germline V gene, CDR1 is SGHRS and CDR2 is YFSETQ. The CDR3 protein is CASSYDDARIYEQYF.

The chain combines TRBV5-4 with TRBJ2-2; TCRdb's assignment of TRBD1 cannot be checked, as there is no DNA. The germline gives CDR1 SGHNT, CDR2 YYREEE (reference sequence). The CDR3 is 17 residues long. The CDR3 spells CASTTGNRGRAAGELFF.

The CDR3 sequence: CATGTGGYYGYTF. V and J are TRBV5-1 and TRBJ1-2; TCRdb names TRBD1, which stays unverified in the absence of DNA. CDR3 length equals 13 residues. Per germline, CDR1 SGHRS and CDR2 YFSETQ.

V gene TRBV5-5 combines with J gene TRBJ1-1; TCRdb's D call, TRBD1, is unchecked because there is no DNA. Germline CDR1 and CDR2: SGHKS and YYEKEE (reference sequence). There are 14 residues in the CDR3. CDR3 sequence: CASSGRGGNTEAFF.

V usage is TRBV10-3 and J usage is TRBJ1-2; there is no DNA to check the TCRdb D call of TRBD1. This CDR3 has 16 amino acids. CDR1 is ENHRY, CDR2 SYGVKD, per germline. The CDR3 reads CAISDAWGQVNYGYTF.

The rearrangement uses TRBV5-1 and TRBJ1-5; lacking DNA, the TRBD1 call made by TCRdb goes unchecked. There are 16 residues in the CDR3. The germline CDR1 and CDR2 sequences are SGHRS and YFSETQ. The CDR3 sequence is CASSPTGTGGLQPQHF.

This chain uses TRBV19 with TRBJ2-1; TCRdb returns TRBD2, unconfirmable since there is no DNA. The CDR3 is 16 residues long. Germline V CDR1 and CDR2: LNHDA, SQIVND (reference sequence). The CDR3: CASSMWSGVKDNEQFF.

The chain links TRBV16 to TRBJ1-2; with no DNA, the TCRdb D assignment of TRBD1 cannot be verified. The CDR3 totals 15 residues. Germline assignment: CDR1 KGHSY and CDR2 FQNENV. The CDR3 loop reads CASSNRDRGHYGYTF.

The chain carries TRBV10-3 and TRBJ2-1; TCRdb gives TRBD1 as the D gene, but with no DNA this cannot be confirmed. This CDR3 contains 16 residues. Germline V gene lookup returns CDR1 ENHRY and CDR2 SYGVKD. CDR3 residues: CAISPGTGGGYNEQFF.

V gene TRBV6-5 combines with J gene TRBJ1-6; TCRdb designates TRBD1, a call that cannot be tested without DNA. Per germline, CDR1 MNHEY and CDR2 SVGAGI. The length of the CDR3 is 16 residues. CDR3 sequence: CASSSQHRGDNSPLHF.

This chain joins TRBV20-1 and TRBJ1-2. The CDR3 is 14 amino acids. Germline-derived CDR1 and CDR2 are DFQATT and SNEGSKA (reference sequence). The chain's CDR3 is CSAPVGYANYGYTF.

The V gene is TRBV7-9, the J gene TRBJ1-2; without DNA, the TCRdb call of TRBD1 cannot be checked. Germline values: CDR1 SEHNR, CDR2 FQNEAQ (reference sequence). This CDR3 is built from 13 residues. The CDR3 is CASSLGSPAGYTF.